These 5 T cell receptor beta chains came from one sample sequenced in a study of shared clonotypes between healthy human individuals. Profiling relied on immunoSEQ multiplex PCR, and the TCRdb table lists in-frame clones only, not all of them. The sample gives around 200,000 clones, around 63% of which show up once; around 9.3% is in the top ten. The sequenced sample consisted of memory CD4+ T cells sorted from blood. Specified subset: CD45RA-negative fraction. The receptors shown here come from a young man in good health.

CDR3 nucleotide sequence: TGTGCCAGCAGTGATAGAGGACAGGGGGCGGAAAAACTGTTTTTT. This encodes CASSDRGQGAEKLFF. This chain joins TRBV6-1 and TRBJ1-4; 11 bases align to TRBD1. Trimming at V came to 3 bases and at J to 8 bases, leaving 5 bases not matched to a gene. This CDR3 has 15 amino acids. Germline V gene sequence: CDR1 MNHNS, CDR2 SASEGT.

The chain combines TRBV29-1 with TRBJ2-3, with a possible D match to TRBD2 (6 bases). This CDR3 contains 13 residues. The germline V gene encodes CDR1 SQVTM and CDR2 ANQGSEA. V gave up 7 bases and J gave up 0 bases, with 11 bases separating them. The CDR3 DNA reads as TGCAGCGCCTATAGCGGTAGCACAGATACGCAGTATTTT. It specifies CSAYSGSTDTQYF.

This sequence joins TRBV6-5 and TRBJ2-2; D gene uncertain. There are 12 residues in the CDR3. Germline CDR1 MNHEY, CDR2 SVGAGI. V was clipped by 10 bases and J by 4 bases, with 10 bases between them. Written as DNA, the CDR3 is TGTGCCACCCGGACGAGCACCGGGGAGCTGTTTTTT. Its translation: CATRTSTGELFF.

The rearrangement joins TRBV10-1 to TRBJ2-7; D possibly uses TRBD1 or TRBD2 (6 bases each). Per the germline V gene, CDR1 is WNHNN and CDR2 is SYGVQD (reference sequence). V lost 6 bases and J lost 6, with 15 bases in between. The CDR3 length is 13 residues. CDR3 in DNA: TGCGCCAGCAGCCGAGGGGGGTTCTTCGAGCAGTACTTC. Translation gives CASSRGGFFEQYF.

V is TRBV7-9 and J is TRBJ2-4; 11 bases line up with TRBD2. This CDR3 comprises 16 residues. The germline gives CDR1 SEHNR, CDR2 FQNEAQ (reference sequence). Losses at the gene ends were 5 bases for V and 9 bases for J; bases not matched to a gene: 12. The CDR3 protein is CASSARLAGRWGIQYF. The CDR3 DNA is TGTGCCAGCAGCGCGAGACTAGCGGGAAGATGGGGCATTCAGTACTTC.